The sequence of this T cell receptor (beta chain) was determined in a study of T-cell reconstitution after alpha-beta-depleted transplantation in children. The CDR3 length is 12 residues. V gave up 7 bases and J gave up 6 bases, with 9 bases separating them. In germline, CDR1 is MDHEN, CDR2 SYDVKM. Notes on the study in general: It was surviving recipient T cells and thymic progenitors that gave some patients high TCRbeta diversity at day 60.

The authors prepared the TCRbeta library with unique molecular identifiers. TCRdb reanalysed the PCR reads using MiXCR and keeps one entry per CDR3 protein. The repertoire has about 980,000 distinct CDR3 sequences, about 30% of them found once; the top ten carry 28%. A remark on this clonotype: The antigen remains undetermined.

V usage is TRBV28 and J usage is TRBJ2-2; D might be TRBD2 (5 bases). The material sequenced was PBMCs, mostly from graft donor cells, taken 360 days after TCRalphabeta/CD19-depleted stem cell transplant. The source of this sequence is a boy under two years old who had a stem cell transplant for SCID, so the T cells may come from the graft donor. Here the CDR3 DNA reads TGTGCCAGCAATGACGGGGCCGGGGAGCTGTTTTTT. This translates into CASNDGAGELFF.